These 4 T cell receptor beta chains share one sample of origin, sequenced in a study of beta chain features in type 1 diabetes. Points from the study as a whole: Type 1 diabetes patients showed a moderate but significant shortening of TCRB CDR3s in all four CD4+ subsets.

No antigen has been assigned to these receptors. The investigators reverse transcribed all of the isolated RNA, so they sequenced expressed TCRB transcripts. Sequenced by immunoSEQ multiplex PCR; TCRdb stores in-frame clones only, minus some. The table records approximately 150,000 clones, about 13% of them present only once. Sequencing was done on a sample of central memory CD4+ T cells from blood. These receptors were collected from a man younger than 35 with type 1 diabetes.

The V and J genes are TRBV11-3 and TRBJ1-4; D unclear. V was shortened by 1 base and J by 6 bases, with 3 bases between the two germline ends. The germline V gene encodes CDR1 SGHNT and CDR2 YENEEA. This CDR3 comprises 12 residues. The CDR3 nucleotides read TGTGCCAGCAGCTTAGTCGATGAAAAACTGTTTTTT. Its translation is CASSLVDEKLFF.

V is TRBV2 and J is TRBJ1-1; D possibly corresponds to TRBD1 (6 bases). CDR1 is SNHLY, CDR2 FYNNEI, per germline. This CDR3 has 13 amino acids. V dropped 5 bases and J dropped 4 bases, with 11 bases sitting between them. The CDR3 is CASSQQGSTEAFF. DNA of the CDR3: TGTGCCAGCAGTCAACAGGGTAGCACTGAAGCTTTCTTT.

The DNA for the CDR3 is TGTGCCAGCAGCGGTACAGGGTACGGGGCCAACGTCCTGACTTTC. Translating gives CASSGTGYGANVLTF. This chain joins TRBV9 and TRBJ2-6, with D possibly TRBD1 on 6 matching bases. The CDR3 extends over 15 amino acids. Deletions cut 3 bases from V and 4 bases from J, with 11 bases between. The V gene's germline CDR1 is SGDLS and CDR2 YYNGEE.

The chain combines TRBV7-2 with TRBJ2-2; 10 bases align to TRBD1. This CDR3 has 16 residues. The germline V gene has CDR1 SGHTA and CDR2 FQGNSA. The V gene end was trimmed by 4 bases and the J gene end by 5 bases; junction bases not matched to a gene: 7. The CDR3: CASSSWTGGLTGELFF. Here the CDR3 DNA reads TGTGCCAGCAGCTCCTGGACAGGGGGGCTGACCGGGGAGCTGTTTTTT.